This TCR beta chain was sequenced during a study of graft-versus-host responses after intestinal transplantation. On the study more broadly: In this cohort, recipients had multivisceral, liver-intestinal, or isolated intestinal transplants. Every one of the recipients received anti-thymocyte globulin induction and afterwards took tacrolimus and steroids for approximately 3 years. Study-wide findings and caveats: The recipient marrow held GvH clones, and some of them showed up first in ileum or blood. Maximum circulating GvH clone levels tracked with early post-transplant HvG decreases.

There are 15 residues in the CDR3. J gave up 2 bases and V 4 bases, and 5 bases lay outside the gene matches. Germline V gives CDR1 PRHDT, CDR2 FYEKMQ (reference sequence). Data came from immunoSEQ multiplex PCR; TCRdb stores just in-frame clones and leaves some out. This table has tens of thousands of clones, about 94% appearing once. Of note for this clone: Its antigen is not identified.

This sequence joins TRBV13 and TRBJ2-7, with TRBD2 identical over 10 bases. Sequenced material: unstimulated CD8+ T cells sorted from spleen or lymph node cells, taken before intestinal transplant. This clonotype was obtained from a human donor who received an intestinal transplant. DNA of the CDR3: TGTGCCAGCAGCTCGGTAGCGGGAGGTACCTACGAGCAGTACTTC. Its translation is CASSSVAGGTYEQYF.